A single sample gave rise to the 15 T cell receptor beta chains below, sequenced in a study of cytomegalovirus exposure and HLA in healthy donors. The PCR was carried out with 60 Vbeta primers and 13 Jbeta primers. Assay used: immunoSEQ multiplex PCR; TCRdb lists only in-frame clones, some missing. This table holds 200,000 or so clones, around 80% found once. Material: PBMCs. These receptors all come from a man aged 35 to 55 in good health and CMV-seronegative.

This clone was observed a handful of times. The rearrangement joins TRBV27 to TRBJ1-2, with 7 nucleotides matching TRBD1. The J segment lost 5 bases and the V segment lost 7 bases, leaving 10 bases of the junction unmatched. Germline lookup yields CDR1 MNHEY and CDR2 SMNVEV (reference sequence). The CDR3 has 14 residues. The CDR3 nucleotides are TGTGCCAGCACCTTCTCAGGGGGTAAATATGGCTACACCTTC. Amino acids: CASTFSGGKYGYTF.

J is TRBJ1-2 and V is TRBV7-9; 8 nucleotides line up with TRBD1. CDR3 length: 17 residues. Germline CDR1 SEHNR, CDR2 FQNEAQ (reference sequence). The J segment lost 1 base and the V segment lost 4 bases, leaving 11 bases of the junction unmatched. The CDR3 DNA sequence: TGTGCCAGCAGCTCGCCGATCTCAGGGGGCTTTAACTATGGCTACACCTTC. Translation: CASSSPISGGFNYGYTF.

J is TRBJ2-7 and V is TRBV19, with 7 nucleotides matching TRBD1. The germline gives CDR1 LNHDA, CDR2 SQIVND (reference sequence). The CDR3 is 15 residues long. Trimming cost V 6 bases and J 5 bases; bases outside gene matches: 13. In nucleotides, the CDR3 is TGTGCCAGTAGCTCCGACAGGGTGACCTTGGACGAGCAGTACTTC. Protein: CASSSDRVTLDEQYF.

The rearrangement joins TRBV4-2 to TRBJ1-3; 7 nucleotides agree with TRBD1. J gave up 0 bases and V 3 bases, and 5 bases lay outside the gene matches. The V gene's germline CDR1 is LGHNA and CDR2 YNFKEQ. The CDR3 runs 16 residues. Here the CDR3 DNA reads TGTGCCAGCAGCCAGAAGACAGGGAACTCTGGAAACACCATATATTTT. This sequence encodes CASSQKTGNSGNTIYF.

The chain has TRBV7-3 and TRBJ1-3, with D uncertain. The germline V gene encodes CDR1 SGHTA and CDR2 FQGTGA. The CDR3 loop spans 14 amino acids. Trimming took off 5 bases at V and 2 bases at J, with 10 bases between the two ends. The CDR3 region is CASSLGGTGNTIYF. CDR3 in DNA: TGTGCCAGCAGCCTTGGAGGCACTGGAAACACCATATATTTT. The full variable domain, with the rest looked up from reference TRBV7-3 and TRBJ1-3, is GAGVSQTPSNKVTEKGKYVELRCDPISGHTALYWYRQSLGQGPEFLIYFQGTGAADDSGLPNDRFFAVRPEGSVSTLKIQRTERGDSAVYLCASSLGGTGNTIYFGEGSWLTVV.

This chain connects TRBV5-6 to TRBJ1-1, with D unclear. The V gene lost 2 bases and the J gene lost 8 bases, with 7 bases spanning the gap. Germline loops: CDR1 SGHDT, CDR2 YYEEEE. The CDR3 is made up of 11 amino acids. CDR3 in DNA: TGTGCCAGCAGCTTAGAGTCGGAAGCTTTCTTT. Translated: CASSLESEAFF.

The chain links TRBV4-1 to TRBJ2-1; TRBD2 matches at 11 bases. V lost 1 base and J lost 6; bases outside the gene matches: 11. Germline V gene data show CDR1 as MGHRA and CDR2 as YSYEKL. This CDR3 is built from 18 residues. The CDR3 sequence: CASSQGGSGRAYFNEQFF. DNA for the CDR3: TGCGCCAGCAGCCAAGGTGGTAGCGGGAGGGCTTACTTCAATGAGCAGTTCTTC.

In this sample, this clone turned up a few times. The chain links TRBV28 to TRBJ1-4, with D uncertain. V was cut by 6 bases and J by 0 bases, with 5 bases left in between. The V gene's germline CDR1 is MDHEN and CDR2 SYDVKM. CDR3 size: 13 residues. Here the CDR3 reads CASRLATNEKLFF. As DNA, the CDR3 is TGTGCCAGCAGACTTGCAACTAATGAAAAACTGTTTTTT.

The chain joins TRBV5-6 to TRBJ2-7, with D possibly being TRBD2 (5 bases). The CDR3 sequence is 15 residues long. CDR1 and CDR2 from the germline V gene are SGHDT and YYEEEE. V lost 2 bases, J lost 2 bases, and 14 bases lay in between. CDR3 DNA sequence: TGTGCCAGCAGCTTAGGTACTAGTGTTACCTACGAGCAGTACTTC. It encodes CASSLGTSVTYEQYF.

The gene calls are TRBV5-6 and TRBJ2-6, with a weak D call TRBD2 (6 bases). Germline V gives CDR1 SGHDT, CDR2 YYEEEE. The ends were cut back, 2 bases at V and 4 bases at J, with 16 bases in the middle. The CDR3 is 17 residues long. The DNA of the CDR3 is TGTGCCAGCAGCTTTTTGAGAATCGGGAGAGGGGCCAACGTCCTGACTTTC. Protein product: CASSFLRIGRGANVLTF.

The gene calls are TRBV7-9 and TRBJ2-5, with TRBD1 identical over 10 bases. From germline, CDR1 is SEHNR and CDR2 FQNEAQ (reference sequence). With V trimmed by 3 bases and J by 6 bases, 7 bases remained unmatched. CDR3 size: 15 residues. CDR3 nucleotides: TGTGCCAGCAGCTTTCCGGGACAGGGGTGGCAGACCCAGTACTTC. Amino acids: CASSFPGQGWQTQYF.

This CDR3 is CASSPGTKGGEQYF. DNA of the CDR3: TGCGCCAGCAGCCCTGGGACTAAGGGAGGAGAGCAGTACTTC. The rearrangement joins TRBV5-1 to TRBJ2-7; 7 positions match TRBD2. V shed 4 bases, J shed 7 bases, and the junction held 11 bases outside the gene matches. This CDR3 spans 14 amino acids. Germline V CDR1 and CDR2: SGHRS, YFSETQ.

V gene TRBV28 combines with J gene TRBJ2-5; TRBD2 aligns across 13 bases. V gave up 6 bases and J gave up 3 bases; unmatched junction bases: 10. Per germline, CDR1 MDHEN and CDR2 SYDVKM. This CDR3 has 17 residues. The CDR3 loop is CASRGKGLAGLKETQYF. The CDR3 DNA sequence: TGTGCCAGCAGGGGTAAGGGACTAGCGGGACTTAAAGAGACCCAGTACTTC. Complete variable domain (other parts from reference TRBV28 and TRBJ2-5): DVKVTQSSRYLVKRTGEKVFLECVQDMDHENMFWYRQDPGLGLRLIYFSYDVKMKEKGDIPEGYSVSREKKERFSLILESASTNQTSMYLCASRGKGLAGLKETQYFGPGTRLLVL.

This chain uses TRBV7-3 with TRBJ2-1; D is uncertain. The CDR3 consists of 16 residues. Germline V CDR1 and CDR2: SGHTA, FQGTGA. Trimming stripped 5 bases from V and 3 bases from J, with 17 bases between. CDR3 in DNA: TGTGCCAGCAGCCCCTTTGGCGCGGAATACTACAATGAGCAGTTCTTC. As protein: CASSPFGAEYYNEQFF.

The rearrangement joins TRBV6-5 to TRBJ2-2, with 8 bases lining up with TRBD2. The V segment lost 3 bases and the J segment 5 bases; nucleotides outside the gene matches: 8. The CDR3 consists of 16 residues. Germline values: CDR1 MNHEY, CDR2 SVGAGI. CDR3 residues: CASSYNGGAKTGELFF. CDR3 coding DNA: TGTGCCAGCAGTTATAACGGGGGGGCCAAAACCGGGGAGCTGTTTTTT.